This T cell receptor (beta chain) was found in a study of cytomegalovirus exposure and HLA in healthy donors. In regard to this clone: The junction does not match germline at one end; this may be a read error. The sample has other DNA sequences that encode this CDR3 too.

The PCR ran on 60 Vbeta and 13 Jbeta primers. Sequencing was performed with immunoSEQ multiplex PCR; in TCRdb, only in-frame clones are kept and a portion is missing. The sample lists about 150,000 clones; roughly 80% were seen once. Looked up from germline, CDR1 is MDHEN and CDR2 is SYDVKM. CDR3 length: 12 residues. The clonotype was recovered from a man in his late teens or twenties in good health and CMV-seropositive. The genes are TRBV28 and TRBJ1-1; D is perhaps TRBD1 (5 bases). Sequenced input: PBMCs. The CDR3, as DNA: TGCGCCAGCAGTCAGGGAAGTCATGCAGCTTTCTTT. Protein product: CASSQGSHAAFF.